What follows are 15 T cell receptor beta chains derived from one specimen sequenced in a study of post-analysis software for immune sequencing data. Study outcomes and limitations: Five or six TRBV segments, including TRBV5-6, TRBV5-1 and TRBV20-1, were more frequent in patients than controls.

Antigens for these TCRs are unknown. Researchers reported that TCR beta cDNA libraries carried unique molecular identifiers. Each CDR3 protein is one row after TCRdb ran MiXCR on the PCR reads. In the table there are hundreds of thousands of distinct CDR3 sequences, around 27% of which are singletons. Sequences were obtained from blood. All receptors derive from a girl between 10 and 17 years old with multiple sclerosis.

CDR3 amino acids: CASRTSGGRTDVEYF. The CDR3 DNA follows: TGTGCCAGCAGGACTAGCGGGGGTAGAACAGATGTGGAATATTTT. This chain joins TRBV12-3 or TRBV12-4 and TRBJ2-3; 12 bases fit TRBD2. Trimming took 6 bases from V and 15 from J; bases not matched to a gene: 16. The CDR3 covers 15 residues.

The V and J genes are TRBV5-1 and TRBJ2-1, with D possibly matching TRBD2 (6 bases). Germline loops: CDR1 SGHRS, CDR2 YFSETQ. The CDR3 has 16 residues. V shed 4 bases and J shed 1 base, with 15 bases lying between them. In DNA, the CDR3 is TGCGCCAGCAGCGGGTGGCGGCGGGGATCCTACAATGAGCAGTTCTTC. It encodes CASSGWRRGSYNEQFF.

The chain employs TRBV5-1 and TRBJ2-3; the match to TRBD2 covers 9 bases. CDR1 SGHRS and CDR2 YFSETQ come from the germline V gene. With V trimmed by 0 bases and J by 0 bases, 8 bases remained unmatched. The CDR3 has 18 amino acids. In DNA, the CDR3 is TGCGCCAGCAGCTTGGCACCAGCGGGGGGATCTAGCACAGATACGCAGTATTTT. It translates to CASSLAPAGGSSTDTQYF.

The chain carries TRBV6-4 and TRBJ2-7; D unresolved. Per germline, CDR1 MRHNA and CDR2 SNTAGT. Trimming pared 0 bases from V and 0 bases from J, leaving 9 bases between. The CDR3 runs 15 residues. The CDR3 nucleotides are TGTGCCAGCAGTGACTCGATACGGCTCTCCTACGAGCAGTACTTC. The encoded protein is CASSDSIRLSYEQYF.

This clonotype has ten or more counts. The chain combines TRBV7-2 with TRBJ2-5, with a tentative D call TRBD1 (5 bases). The germline V and J ends were trimmed by 1 base and 2 bases, with 14 bases remaining between them. Germline CDR1 and CDR2: SGHTA and FQGNSA. The CDR3 sequence is 16 residues long. CDR3 in amino acids: CASSLGLGVGQETQYF. For the CDR3, the DNA is TGTGCCAGCAGCTTAGGCTTAGGGGTGGGTCAAGAGACCCAGTACTTC.

There are a few counts of this clonotype. V usage is TRBV9 and J usage is TRBJ2-7, with D unclear. Germline CDR1 and CDR2: SGDLS and YYNGEE. The CDR3 has 14 amino acids. Trimming took 4 bases from V and 2 from J, leaving 13 bases between them. The CDR3 spells CASSPRLTPYEQYF. The CDR3 bases are TGTGCCAGCAGCCCCCGACTCACACCCTACGAGCAGTACTTC.

This CDR3 reads CASSFLTGGSDTQYF. The DNA of the CDR3 is TGTGCCAGCAGTTTTTTGACAGGAGGTTCGGATACGCAGTATTTT. The J gene is TRBJ2-3, the V gene TRBV12-3 or TRBV12-4; TRBD1 might be the D (6 bases). The CDR3 sequence is 15 residues long. Trimming cost V 3 bases and J 6 bases, with 16 bases left between them.

The CDR3 DNA follows: TGTGCCAGCAGTTACTACGCGACCTACGAGCAGTACTTC. Translation: CASSYYATYEQYF. V is TRBV6-6 and J is TRBJ2-7; D is uncertain. The CDR3 has 13 amino acids. CDR1 is MNHNY, CDR2 SVGAGI, per germline (reference sequence). Deletions cut 1 base from V and 2 bases from J, with 6 bases between.

This clonotype turned up a few times. This rearrangement joins TRBV7-9 to TRBJ1-2; possibly TRBD1 for D (5 bases). The CDR3 has 12 amino acids. In germline, CDR1 is SEHNR, CDR2 FQNEAQ (reference sequence). V lost 8 bases and J 2 bases, leaving 9 bases between the germline ends. CDR3 bases: TGTGCCAGCCGCCGGGACAACTATGGCTACACCTTC. Protein: CASRRDNYGYTF.

This clonotype was detected only a few times. The gene calls are TRBV9 and TRBJ2-7; 8 bases match TRBD2. The trim removed 0 bases at V and 2 bases at J, leaving 4 bases unmatched. This CDR3 is built from 15 residues. Per the germline V gene, CDR1 is SGDLS and CDR2 is YYNGEE. CDR3 region: CASSVGAGATYEQYF. The DNA for the CDR3 is TGTGCCAGCAGCGTAGGAGCGGGAGCAACCTACGAGCAGTACTTC. Complete variable domain (other parts from reference TRBV9 and TRBJ2-7): DSGVTQTPKHLITATGQRVTLRCSPRSGDLSVYWYQQSLDQGLQFLIQYYNGEERAKGNILERFSAQQFPDLHSELNLSSLELGDSALYFCASSVGAGATYEQYFGPGTRLTVT.

The chain combines TRBV5-1 with TRBJ2-4; 7 bases align to TRBD1. The length of the CDR3 is 15 residues. V gave up 4 bases and J gave up 3 bases; unmatched junction bases: 7. Germline V lookup: CDR1 SGHRS, CDR2 YFSETQ. The CDR3 bases are TGCGCCAGCAGCAGATGGGACAGTGTCAAAAACATTCAGTACTTC. Protein product: CASSRWDSVKNIQYF.

This rearrangement joins TRBV12-3 or TRBV12-4 to TRBJ2-1; a possible D gene is TRBD1 (6 bases). V was cut by 5 bases and J by 0 bases, with 20 bases left in between. The CDR3 contains 18 residues. The CDR3 protein is CASSPDRTLTSSYNEQFF. As DNA, the CDR3 is TGTGCCAGCAGTCCCGACAGGACCCTCACCAGCTCCTACAATGAGCAGTTCTTC.

The chain is built from TRBV2 and TRBJ1-4; D remains ambiguous. Germline CDR1 and CDR2: SNHLY and FYNNEI. The V end lost 4 bases, the J end lost 6 bases, and 9 bases lay between the germline ends. This CDR3 comprises 13 residues. This CDR3 is CASSGDKDEKLFF. CDR3 nucleotide sequence: TGTGCCAGCAGTGGGGATAAGGATGAAAAACTGTTTTTT.

V is TRBV15 and J is TRBJ2-5, with 8 bases identical to TRBD1. CDR1 LNHNV and CDR2 YYDKDF come from the germline V gene (reference sequence). The junction had 14 bases not matched to a gene; V was cut back by 0 bases and J by 5 bases. This CDR3 contains 18 residues. The CDR3 here is CATSRDVAAGGSHETQYF. The CDR3 DNA is TGTGCCACCAGCAGAGATGTGGCGGCAGGGGGCTCCCATGAGACCCAGTACTTC.

The chain carries TRBV12-3 or TRBV12-4 and TRBJ1-5; D not certain. The CDR3 runs 15 residues. The ends were cut back, 5 bases at V and 3 bases at J, with 14 bases in the middle. DNA for the CDR3: TGTGCCAGCAGTCCATCCGGACGGATCAATCAGCCCCAGCATTTT. Translating gives CASSPSGRINQPQHF.